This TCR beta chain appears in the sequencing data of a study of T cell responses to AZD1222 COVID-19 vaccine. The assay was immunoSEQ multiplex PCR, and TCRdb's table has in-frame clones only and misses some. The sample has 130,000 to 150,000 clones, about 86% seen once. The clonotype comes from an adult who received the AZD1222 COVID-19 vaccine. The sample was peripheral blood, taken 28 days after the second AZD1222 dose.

CDR3 sequence (DNA): TGTGCCAGCCGTCAGCTAGCGGCCGGGGAGCTGTTTTTT. Amino acid sequence: CASRQLAAGELFF. The chain combines TRBV25-1 with TRBJ2-2, with 7 bases aligning to TRBD2. The J segment lost 6 bases and the V segment lost 8 bases, leaving 6 bases of the junction unmatched. The CDR3 consists of 13 residues. The germline V gene encodes CDR1 MGHDK and CDR2 SYGVNS.